These 14 T cell receptor beta chains originate from one sample sequenced in a study of T-cell memory formation after mild COVID-19. A single record per CDR3 protein comes from TCRdb applying MiXCR to the 5' RACE reads. The sample lists about 350,000 distinct CDR3 sequences, about 13% occurring once. The sample taken for sequencing was PBMCs or a T cell subset sorted from them (not recorded which). The receptors stem from a man between 18 and 35 years old who had mild COVID-19 (a few samples of this study predate the infection). Cell type and time point are not known.

This clonotype was counted between two and nine times. V gene TRBV2 combines with J gene TRBJ2-2; 9 bases map to TRBD1. The ends lost 5 bases at V and 6 bases at J; junction bases unmatched: 13. CDR1 and CDR2 from the germline V gene are SNHLY and FYNNEI. The CDR3 is 17 amino acids. The DNA for the CDR3 is TGTGCCAGCAGTACTCGGGACAGGGTTTTTGGATCCGGGGAGCTGTTTTTT. Translating it yields CASSTRDRVFGSGELFF.

This clonotype was counted ten times or more. This chain connects TRBV3-1 to TRBJ2-7, with 13 nucleotides matching TRBD2. V gave up 5 bases and J gave up 4 bases; unmatched junction bases: 2. Germline V CDR1 and CDR2: LGHDT, YNNKEL (reference sequence). The CDR3 runs 14 residues. CDR3 sequence reads: CASSWTSGGYEQYF. CDR3 in DNA: TGTGCCAGCAGCTGGACTAGCGGGGGTTACGAGCAGTACTTC.

This clonotype appeared a few times. The chain links TRBV3-1 to TRBJ2-7; D ambiguous. The CDR3 has 13 residues. Germline V lookup: CDR1 LGHDT, CDR2 YNNKEL (reference sequence). The V and J ends lost 0 bases and 3 bases respectively, with 6 bases between them. The CDR3 DNA is TGTGCCAGCAGCCAAGAACCTCGCTACGAGCAGTACTTC. Protein: CASSQEPRYEQYF.

This clonotype has a count of ten or more. The rearrangement uses TRBV12-3 or TRBV12-4 and TRBJ2-7; D is unclear. The CDR3 contains 12 residues. Trimming cost V 3 bases and J 2 bases, with 5 bases left between them. CDR3 bases: TGTGCCAGCAGTTTTAACACCTACGAGCAGTACGTC. It specifies CASSFNTYEQYV.

The chain carries TRBV2 and TRBJ2-6; no firm D call. The V and J ends lost 5 bases and 5 bases respectively, with 7 bases between them. Germline V gene lookup returns CDR1 SNHLY and CDR2 FYNNEI. The CDR3 has 13 residues. The CDR3 sequence: CASSWVRANVLTF. The CDR3 DNA sequence: TGTGCCAGCAGTTGGGTTCGGGCCAACGTCCTGACTTTC.

This CDR3 is CASSVAGGSSGNTIYF. The CDR3 DNA follows: TGTGCCAGCAGCGTAGCAGGAGGTTCCTCTGGAAACACCATATATTTT. The chain carries TRBV9 and TRBJ1-3; D remains unclear. This CDR3 comprises 16 residues. Germline CDR1 reads SGDLS; CDR2 reads YYNGEE. V lost 0 bases and J lost 0, with 10 bases in between.

This clonotype showed up just a few times. CDR3 nucleotide sequence: TGTGCCAGCACCCTACGTCCTAGCTATGGCACAGATACGCAGTATTTT. Translating gives CASTLRPSYGTDTQYF. The chain couples TRBV7-2 to TRBJ2-3; TRBD2 might be the D (5 bases). Trimming cost V 7 bases and J 1 base, with 18 bases left between them. The CDR3 totals 16 residues. Germline CDR1 SGHTA, CDR2 FQGNSA.

The rearrangement uses TRBV7-2 and TRBJ2-7; the match to TRBD2 covers 7 bases. Losses at the gene ends were 3 bases for V and 0 bases for J; bases not matched to a gene: 8. The CDR3 extends over 16 amino acids. Germline CDR1 is SGHTA and CDR2 is FQGNSA. In nucleotides, the CDR3 is TGTGCCAGCAGCTTCTTCCGGTCGGGGGGCTCCTACGAGCAGTACTTC. This sequence encodes CASSFFRSGGSYEQYF.

The chain employs TRBV28 and TRBJ1-1, with D possibly being TRBD1 (5 bases). CDR3 size: 12 residues. Trimming left V 4 bases short and J 7 bases short, with 10 bases between. Germline assignment: CDR1 MDHEN and CDR2 SYDVKM. The CDR3 DNA reads as TGTGCCAGCAGTTCCGCAGGGAGTGAAGCTTTCTTT. Its protein is CASSSAGSEAFF.

This clonotype was counted many times. The chain uses TRBV4-3 and TRBJ2-5; D possibly corresponds to TRBD2 (5 bases). This CDR3 region has 19 residues. Between the trimmed V and J ends, which lost 0 bases and 0 bases, there was a span of 20 bases. The germline CDR1 and CDR2 sequences are LGHNA and YSLEER. CDR3 sequence: CASSQENNVLGAYQETQYF. CDR3 in DNA: TGCGCCAGCAGCCAAGAGAATAATGTTTTGGGAGCTTACCAAGAGACCCAGTACTTC.

This clonotype was observed a handful of times. This sequence joins TRBV20-1 and TRBJ1-1; D is ambiguous. The CDR3 spans 14 residues. Trimming stripped 5 bases from V and 1 base from J, with 14 bases between. Germline V gene sequence: CDR1 DFQATT, CDR2 SNEGSKA (reference sequence). This chain's CDR3 is CSAFSDGKNTEAFF. The CDR3 nucleotides are TGCAGTGCTTTCTCGGACGGGAAGAACACTGAAGCTTTCTTT.

The chain recombines TRBV2 with TRBJ2-3; D is possibly TRBD1 (5 bases). The CDR3 totals 14 residues. V shed 4 bases and J shed 5 bases, with 13 bases lying between them. The germline V gene encodes CDR1 SNHLY and CDR2 FYNNEI. This CDR3 is CASSVQGAQDTQYF. As DNA, the CDR3 is TGTGCCAGCAGTGTACAAGGGGCCCAAGATACGCAGTATTTT. The entire variable domain, with the rest obtained from reference TRBV2 and TRBJ2-3, is as follows: EPEVTQTPSHQVTQMGQEVILRCVPISNHLYFYWYRQILGQKVEFLVSFYNNEISEKSEIFDDQFSVERPDGSNFTLKIRSTKLEDSAMYFCASSVQGAQDTQYFGPGTRLTVL.

This chain links TRBV4-2 with TRBJ1-2; tentative D call: TRBD1 (6 bases). CDR3 length: 13 residues. Germline V lookup: CDR1 LGHNA, CDR2 YNFKEQ. Between the trimmed V and J ends, which lost 3 bases and 6 bases, there was a span of 11 bases. CDR3 loop: CASSHGQRDGYTF. The CDR3 region has the DNA TGTGCCAGCAGCCATGGACAGCGAGATGGCTACACCTTC.

This clonotype was observed many times. The genes are TRBV7-3 and TRBJ2-6; possibly TRBD1 for D (5 bases). Trimming cost V 7 bases and J 4 bases, with 17 bases left between them. CDR3 length: 16 amino acids. The germline V gene encodes CDR1 SGHTA and CDR2 FQGTGA. CDR3: CASTNLRGNGANVLTF. For the CDR3, the DNA is TGTGCCAGCACCAACTTAAGGGGTAACGGGGCCAACGTCCTGACTTTC.